The rows below give T cell receptor beta chains drawn from one sample of a study of T-cell memory formation after mild COVID-19. MiXCR was run by TCRdb on the 5' RACE reads, yielding one entry per CDR3 protein. The table shows a few hundred thousand distinct CDR3 sequences, with roughly 13% occurring only once. Sample: PBMCs or a T cell subset sorted from them (not recorded which). Every receptor here comes from a man younger than 30 who had mild COVID-19 (a few samples of this study predate the infection). Cell type and time point are not known. Each CDR3 is given with its conserved first and last residue. D genes are given only for firm matches. Where a row states a size, it is once, few, many or the class of an expanded clone; other rows omit it.

TRBD2	TRBJ2-1	TRBV20-1	few	TGCAGTGCTAGAGGCCCAGGACTAGCGATATACAATGAGCAGTTCTTC	CSARGPGLAIYNEQFF
NA	TRBJ2-1	TRBV12-3/TRBV12-4	many	TGTGCCAGCCACCTCGGGTACAATGAGCAGTTCTTC	CASHLGYNEQFF
NA	TRBJ1-1	TRBV7-9	few	TGTGCCAGCAGCTTAGGACGGGAGGGGGGGACTGAAGCTTTCTTT	CASSLGREGGTEAFF
TRBD1	TRBJ2-5	TRBV24-1	NA	TGTGCCACCAGTGAATGGGACAGGGGTACGCGGGAGACCCAGTACTTC	CATSEWDRGTRETQYF
NA	TRBJ1-1	TRBV27	few	TGTGCCAGCAGTTTTTCGGTGAGCACTGAAGCTTTCTTT	CASSFSVSTEAFF
TRBD1	TRBJ1-2	TRBV6-2/TRBV6-3	NA	TGTGCCAGCAGTGCCGGGACAGGGGACGGCTACACCTTC	CASSAGTGDGYTF
NA	TRBJ2-5	TRBV7-2	NA	TGTGCCAGCAGCCTCGGGTGGAGGGGGGGAGAGACCCAGTACTTC	CASSLGWRGGETQYF
TRBD1	TRBJ1-6	TRBV5-1	NA	TGCGCCAGCAGCCTGGGTGCAGGGGGCCGAAATTCACCCCTCCACTTT	CASSLGAGGRNSPLHF
TRBD1	TRBJ1-1	TRBV7-2	NA	TGTGCCAGCAGCCTATCACAGGGGGATGAAGCTTTCTTT	CASSLSQGDEAFF
NA	TRBJ1-1	TRBV7-2	NA	TGTGCAAGCAGCTTGTGGGAGGGGACTGAAGCTTTCTTT	CASSLWEGTEAFF
NA	TRBJ2-3	TRBV7-3	once	TGTGCCAGCAGCAAAGTAGGGACTCCGGATACGCAGTATTTT	CASSKVGTPDTQYF
TRBD2	TRBJ2-3	TRBV6-5	many	TGTGCCAGCAGACACACGGGGGGAGGCGCAGATACGCAGTATTTT	CASRHTGGGADTQYF
TRBD1	TRBJ2-7	TRBV5-1	NA	TGCGCCAGCAGCGACCGGGACAGGACCTCCTACGAGCAGTACTTC	CASSDRDRTSYEQYF
NA	TRBJ2-5	TRBV20-1	few	TGCAGTGCCCGCCGGTCGGAGACCCAGTACTTC	CSARRSETQYF
TRBD2	TRBJ2-3	TRBV7-9	NA	TGTGCCAGCACCCTCCCCTCAGCGGGGGCCGACACAGATACGCAGTATTTT	CASTLPSAGADTDTQYF
TRBD1	TRBJ1-4	TRBV7-2	many	TGTGCCAGCAGCTTACAGGACAGGGTCAATGAAAAACTGTTTTTT	CASSLQDRVNEKLFF
TRBD2	TRBJ2-3	TRBV20-1	few	TGCAGTGCTAGGACCGCGGGCGGGGGAGGCACAGATACGCAGTATTTT	CSARTAGGGGTDTQYF
NA	TRBJ2-5	TRBV9	many	TGTGCCAGCAGCGTAGCCGGGGGCCTCCAAGAGACCCAGTACTTC	CASSVAGGLQETQYF
NA	TRBJ1-1	TRBV7-2	NA	TGTGCCAGCAGCCGGGGGGCTTTCTTT	CASSRGAFF
NA	TRBJ1-2	TRBV2	NA	TGTGCCGGGCGTTCTAACTATGGCTACACCTTC	CAGRSNYGYTF
NA	TRBJ2-7	TRBV5-6	NA	TGTGCCAGCAGCTGGGGGGCCCGGGGGGCCTACGAGCAGTACTTC	CASSWGARGAYEQYF
NA	TRBJ2-3	TRBV12-3/TRBV12-4	many	TGTGCCAGCAGCGGGGGATCGGCAGATACGCAGTATTTT	CASSGGSADTQYF
TRBD1	TRBJ2-5	TRBV7-7	few	TGTGCTAGCAGCATCGACAGGGCGGCCCAAGAGACCCAGTACTTC	CASSIDRAAQETQYF
TRBD2	TRBJ2-1	TRBV9	few	TGTGCCAGCAGCGTAGGAGGAGGGACTAGTTCCCGTGAGCAGTTCTTC	CASSVGGGTSSREQFF
NA	TRBJ2-3	TRBV3-1	few	TGTGCCAGCAGCCCCTATATTGACCTAGCAGATACGCAGTATTTT	CASSPYIDLADTQYF
NA	TRBJ1-2	TRBV19	NA	TGTGCCAGTAGCCCCAAGGGACACGCCTATGGCTACACCTTC	CASSPKGHAYGYTF
TRBD1	TRBJ2-2	TRBV3-1	few	TGTGCCAGCAGCCCCCAGGGACAGAAAGTGACCGGGGAGCTGTTTTTT	CASSPQGQKVTGELFF
NA	TRBJ1-1	TRBV20-1	NA	TGCAGTGCGGAAGGACAGAAAGGAGCTTTCTTT	CSAEGQKGAFF
NA	TRBJ1-6	TRBV7-9	few	TGTGCCAGTCGGGGCCCATATAATTCACCCCTCCACTTT	CASRGPYNSPLHF
NA	TRBJ2-7	TRBV18	few	TGTGCCAGCTCACCAGCGCAGGACCACGAGCAGTACTTC	CASSPAQDHEQYF
NA	TRBJ2-7	TRBV10-1	NA	TGCGCCAGCAGTGAAAGACTAGGAAGTGAGCAGTACTTC	CASSERLGSEQYF
TRBD1	TRBJ1-5	TRBV7-2	NA	TGTGCCAGCAGCGTAGGGGGCCCCGGTCAGCCCCAGCATTTT	CASSVGGPGQPQHF
TRBD1	TRBJ1-3	TRBV12-3/TRBV12-4	NA	TGTGCCAGCAGCCCACAGGGGGTTTCTGGAAACACCATATATTTT	CASSPQGVSGNTIYF
NA	TRBJ1-2	TRBV14	few	TGTGCCAGCAGCCAAGGAGGGGCCCTGACGCCTGGGGGCTACACCTTC	CASSQGGALTPGGYTF
NA	TRBJ1-2	TRBV5-6	few	TGTGCCAGCAGCCTTAGGGGCGCCCTGGCGGGAGGCTACACCTTC	CASSLRGALAGGYTF
TRBD2	TRBJ2-7	TRBV6-2/TRBV6-3	NA	TGTGCCAGCAGACTAGCGGGGGGCACCTACGAGCAGTACTTC	CASRLAGGTYEQYF
NA	TRBJ2-1	TRBV5-8	NA	TGTGCCAGCAGCTTTTTCCGGGGACAAGCTTACAATGAGCAGTTCTTC	CASSFFRGQAYNEQFF
NA	TRBJ1-1	TRBV5-1	few	TGCGCCAGCAGCATAGGGCCGGCTAGCACTGAAGCTTTCTTT	CASSIGPASTEAFF
TRBD1	TRBJ1-5	TRBV4-3	few	TGCGCCAGCAGCCAGACGGCGGGGACAGGGTCCCAGCCCCAGCATTTT	CASSQTAGTGSQPQHF
NA	TRBJ2-1	TRBV2	NA	TGTGCCAGCAGGCGTAGTTCCCGAAACAATGAGCAGTTCTTC	CASRRSSRNNEQFF
TRBD2	TRBJ2-6	TRBV3-1	few	TGTGCCAGCAGCCACTCTAGCGGGGGTCTCTCTGGGGCCAACGTCCTGACTTTC	CASSHSSGGLSGANVLTF
TRBD1	TRBJ2-7	TRBV5-1	NA	TGCGCCAGCAGCCCCAAGGACAGGGTCGGCGAGCAGTACTTC	CASSPKDRVGEQYF
TRBD2	TRBJ2-3	TRBV12-3/TRBV12-4	NA	TGTGCCAGCAGGAGGATAGGGACTAGCGGGGCCACAGATACGCAGTATTTT	CASRRIGTSGATDTQYF